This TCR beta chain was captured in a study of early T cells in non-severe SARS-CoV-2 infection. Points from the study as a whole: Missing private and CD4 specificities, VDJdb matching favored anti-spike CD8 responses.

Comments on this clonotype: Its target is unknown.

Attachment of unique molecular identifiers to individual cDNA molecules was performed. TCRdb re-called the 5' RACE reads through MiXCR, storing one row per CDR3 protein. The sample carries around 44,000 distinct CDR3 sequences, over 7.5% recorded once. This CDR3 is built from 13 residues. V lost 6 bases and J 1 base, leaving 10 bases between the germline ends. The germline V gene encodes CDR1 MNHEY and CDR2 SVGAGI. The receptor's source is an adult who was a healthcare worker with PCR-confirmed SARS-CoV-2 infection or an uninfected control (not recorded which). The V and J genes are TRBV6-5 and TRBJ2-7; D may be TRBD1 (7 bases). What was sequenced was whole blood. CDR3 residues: CASRPGGSYEQYF. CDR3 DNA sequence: TGTGCCAGCAGGCCAGGGGGGTCCTACGAGCAGTACTTC.